This T cell receptor (beta chain) was found in a study of beta chain features in type 1 diabetes. The length of the CDR3 is 14 residues. V was clipped by 2 bases and J by 5 bases, with 15 bases between them. The V gene's germline CDR1 is GTSNPN and CDR2 SVGIG (reference sequence). Study results and caveats: PCR might favor shorter templates, but any such skew would affect patients and controls equally. Type 1 diabetes patients had moderately but significantly shorter TCRB CDR3s in all four CD4+ subsets.

The whole isolated RNA underwent reverse transcription, so sequencing captured expressed TCRB transcripts. Naive, central memory and regulatory T cell samples yielded about 3.57 million reads on average. Profiling relied on immunoSEQ multiplex PCR, and the TCRdb table lists in-frame clones only, not all of them. The sample holds roughly 40,000 clones; more than 40% are singletons and the top ten take 0.72%. Concerning this clone: Its antigen remains unknown.

The V and J genes are TRBV30 and TRBJ2-5; tentative D call: TRBD1 (6 bases). The receptor was isolated from a woman aged 18-29 years in good health. Sequencing was carried out using central memory CD4+ T cells from blood. The CDR3, as DNA: TGTGCCTGGAGTTATAACAGGGTGGTCGAGACCCAGTACTTC. Residues: CAWSYNRVVETQYF.